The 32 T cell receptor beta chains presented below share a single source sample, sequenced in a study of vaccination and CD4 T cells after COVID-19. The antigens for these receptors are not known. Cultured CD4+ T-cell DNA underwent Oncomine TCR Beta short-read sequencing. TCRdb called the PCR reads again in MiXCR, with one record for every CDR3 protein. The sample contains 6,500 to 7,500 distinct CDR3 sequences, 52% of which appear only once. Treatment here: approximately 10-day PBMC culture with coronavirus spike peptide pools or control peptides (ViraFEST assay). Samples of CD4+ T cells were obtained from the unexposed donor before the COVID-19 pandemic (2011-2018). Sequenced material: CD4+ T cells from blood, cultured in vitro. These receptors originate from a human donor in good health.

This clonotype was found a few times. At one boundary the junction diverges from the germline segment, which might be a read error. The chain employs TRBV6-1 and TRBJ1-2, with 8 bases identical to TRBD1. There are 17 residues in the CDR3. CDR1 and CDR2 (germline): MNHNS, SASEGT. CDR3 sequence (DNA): TGTGCCAGCAGCCTAGGGACAGGAGCTTTCCGGGACTATGGCTACACCTTT. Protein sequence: CASSLGTGAFRDYGYTF.

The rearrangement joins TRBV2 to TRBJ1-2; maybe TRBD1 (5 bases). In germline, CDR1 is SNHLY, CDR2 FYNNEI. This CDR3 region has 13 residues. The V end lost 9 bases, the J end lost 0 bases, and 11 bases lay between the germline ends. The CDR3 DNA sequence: TGTGCCAGTGAACAGGAGGCTAACTATGGCTACACCTTC. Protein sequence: CASEQEANYGYTF. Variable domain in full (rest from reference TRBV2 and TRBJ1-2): EPEVTQTPSHQVTQMGQEVILRCVPISNHLYFYWYRQILGQKVEFLVSFYNNEISEKSEIFDDQFSVERPDGSNFTLKIRSTKLEDSAMYFCASEQEANYGYTFGSGTRLTVV.

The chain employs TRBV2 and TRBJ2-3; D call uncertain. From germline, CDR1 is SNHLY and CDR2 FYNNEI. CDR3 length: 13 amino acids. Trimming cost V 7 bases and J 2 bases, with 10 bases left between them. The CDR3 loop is CASTLGLTDTQYF. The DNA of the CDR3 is TGTGCCAGCACTCTGGGCCTCACAGATACGCAGTATTTT.

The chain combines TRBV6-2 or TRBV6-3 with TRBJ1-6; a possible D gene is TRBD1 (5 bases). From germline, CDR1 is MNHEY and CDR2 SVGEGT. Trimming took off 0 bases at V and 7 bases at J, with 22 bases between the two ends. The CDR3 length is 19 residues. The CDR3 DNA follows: TGTGCCAGCAGTTACTCTTGGATTTCGGGACGGCGCAAAAATTCACCCCTCCACTTT. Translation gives CASSYSWISGRRKNSPLHF.

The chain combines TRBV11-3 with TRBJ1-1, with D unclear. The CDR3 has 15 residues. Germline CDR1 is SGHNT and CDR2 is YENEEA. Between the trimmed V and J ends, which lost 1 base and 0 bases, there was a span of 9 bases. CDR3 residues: CASSLGRGMNTEAFF. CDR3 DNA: TGTGCCAGCAGCTTAGGCCGAGGCATGAACACTGAAGCTTTCTTT.

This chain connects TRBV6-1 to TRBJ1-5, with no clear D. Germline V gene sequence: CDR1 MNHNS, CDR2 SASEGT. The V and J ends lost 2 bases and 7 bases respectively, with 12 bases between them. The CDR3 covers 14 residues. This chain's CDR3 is CASSESFPGQPQHF. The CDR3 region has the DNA TGTGCCAGCAGTGAATCCTTTCCGGGACAGCCCCAGCATTTT.

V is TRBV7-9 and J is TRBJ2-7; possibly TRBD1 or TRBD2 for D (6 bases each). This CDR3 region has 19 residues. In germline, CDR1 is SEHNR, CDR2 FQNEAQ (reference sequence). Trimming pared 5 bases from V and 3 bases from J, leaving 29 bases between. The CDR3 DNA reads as TGTGCCAGCAGCGCGCGTGGGGGGACAAGAGGAAGTAGCGGCTACGAGCAGTACTTC. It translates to CASSARGGTRGSSGYEQYF. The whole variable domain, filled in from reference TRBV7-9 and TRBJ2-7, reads DTGVSQNPRHKITKRGQNVTFRCDPISEHNRLYWYRQTLGQGPEFLTYFQNEAQLEKSRLLSDRFSAERPKGSFSTLEIQRTEQGDSAMYLCASSARGGTRGSSGYEQYFGPGTRLTVT.

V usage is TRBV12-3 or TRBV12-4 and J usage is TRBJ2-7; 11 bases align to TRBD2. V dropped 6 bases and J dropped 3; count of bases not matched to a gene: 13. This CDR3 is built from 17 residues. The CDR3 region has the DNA TGTGCCAGCAGGGAGACTAGCGGGATGCTTCTAATCTACGAGCAGTACTTC. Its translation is CASRETSGMLLIYEQYF.

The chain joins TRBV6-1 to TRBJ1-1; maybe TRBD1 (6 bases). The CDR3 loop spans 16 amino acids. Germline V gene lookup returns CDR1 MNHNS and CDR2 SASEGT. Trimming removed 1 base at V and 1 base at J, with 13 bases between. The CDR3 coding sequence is TGTGCCAGCAGTGAAGATGGACAGCGAAAGAACACTGAAGCTTTCTTT. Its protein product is CASSEDGQRKNTEAFF.

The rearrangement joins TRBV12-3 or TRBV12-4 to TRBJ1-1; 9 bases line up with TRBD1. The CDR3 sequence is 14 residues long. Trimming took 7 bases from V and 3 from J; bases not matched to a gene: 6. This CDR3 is CASKKTGGDTEAFF. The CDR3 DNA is TGTGCCAGCAAAAAGACAGGGGGGGACACTGAAGCTTTCTTT.

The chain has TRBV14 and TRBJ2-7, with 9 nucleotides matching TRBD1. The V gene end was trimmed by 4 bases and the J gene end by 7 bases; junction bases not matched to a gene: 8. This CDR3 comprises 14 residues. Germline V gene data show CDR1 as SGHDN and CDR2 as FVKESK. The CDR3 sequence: CASSPGQGRREQYF. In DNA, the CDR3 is TGTGCCAGCAGCCCGGGACAGGGAAGAAGGGAGCAGTACTTC.

The CDR3 protein is CATTRDRGLLVTQYF. The CDR3 DNA follows: TGTGCCACGACGCGGGACAGGGGGCTTTTGGTTACGCAGTATTTT. V gene TRBV28 combines with J gene TRBJ2-3; 12 nucleotides agree with TRBD1. J lost 8 bases, V lost 10 bases, and 13 bases had no gene match. The CDR3 loop spans 15 amino acids. Germline lookup yields CDR1 MDHEN and CDR2 SYDVKM.

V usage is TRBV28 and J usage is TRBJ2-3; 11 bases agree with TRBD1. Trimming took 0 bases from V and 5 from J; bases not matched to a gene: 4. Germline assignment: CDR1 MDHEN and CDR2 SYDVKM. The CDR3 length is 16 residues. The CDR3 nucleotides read TGTGCCAGCAGTTTATGGGGGACAGGGGGTAAAGATACGCAGTATTTT. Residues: CASSLWGTGGKDTQYF.

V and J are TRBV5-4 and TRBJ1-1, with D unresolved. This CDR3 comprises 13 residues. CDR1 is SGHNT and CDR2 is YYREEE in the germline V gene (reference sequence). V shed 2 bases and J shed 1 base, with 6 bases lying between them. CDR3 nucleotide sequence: TGTGCCAGCAGCTTCTCGAGGAACACTGAAGCTTTCTTT. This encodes CASSFSRNTEAFF.

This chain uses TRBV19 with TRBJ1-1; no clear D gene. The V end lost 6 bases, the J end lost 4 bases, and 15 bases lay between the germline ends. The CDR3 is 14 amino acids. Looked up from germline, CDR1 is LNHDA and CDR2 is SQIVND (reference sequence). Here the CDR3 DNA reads TGTGCCAGTAGGATGGATGGATGGCGCACTGAAGCTTTCTTT. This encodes CASRMDGWRTEAFF.

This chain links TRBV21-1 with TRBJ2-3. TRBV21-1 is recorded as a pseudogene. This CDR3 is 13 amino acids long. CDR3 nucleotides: TGTGCCAGCAGCCGAGTGCAGACAGATACGCAGTATTTT. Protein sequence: CASSRVQTDTQYF.

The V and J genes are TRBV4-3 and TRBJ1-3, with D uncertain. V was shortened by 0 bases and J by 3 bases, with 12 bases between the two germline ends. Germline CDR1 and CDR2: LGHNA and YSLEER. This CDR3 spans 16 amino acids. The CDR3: CASSQELLVIGNTIYF. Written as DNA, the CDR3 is TGCGCCAGCAGCCAAGAATTATTAGTGATTGGAAACACCATATATTTT.

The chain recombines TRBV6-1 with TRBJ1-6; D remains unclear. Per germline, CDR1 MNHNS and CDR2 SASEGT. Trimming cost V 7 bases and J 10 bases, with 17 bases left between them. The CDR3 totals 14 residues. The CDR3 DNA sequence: TGTGCCAGCACCGGGGAAGTTTATAGGTCACCCCTCCACTTT. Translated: CASTGEVYRSPLHF.

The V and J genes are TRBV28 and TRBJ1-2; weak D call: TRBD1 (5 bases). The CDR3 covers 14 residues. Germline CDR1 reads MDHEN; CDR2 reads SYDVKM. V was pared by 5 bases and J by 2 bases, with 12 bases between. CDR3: CASSQGGGNYGYTF. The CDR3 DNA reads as TGTGCCAGCAGTCAGGGTGGAGGGAACTATGGCTACACCTTC.

The CDR3 reads CASSPGPLSVGSGYTF. The CDR3 DNA follows: TGTGCCAGCAGCCCCGGACCTCTATCAGTGGGAAGCGGCTACACCTTC. The chain links TRBV5-4 to TRBJ1-2; D is unclear. CDR1 is SGHNT, CDR2 YYREEE, per germline (reference sequence). The V end lost 4 bases, the J end lost 8 bases, and 24 bases lay between the germline ends. The CDR3 covers 16 residues.

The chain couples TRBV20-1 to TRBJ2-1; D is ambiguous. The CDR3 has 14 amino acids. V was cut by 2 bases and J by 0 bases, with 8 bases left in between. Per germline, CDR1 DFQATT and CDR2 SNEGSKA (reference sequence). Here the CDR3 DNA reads TGCAGTGCTAGACAGGCCAGCTCCTACAATGAGCAGTTCTTC. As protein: CSARQASSYNEQFF.

In DNA form, the CDR3 reads TGTGCCAGTAGTCCATCGGGACTAGCGGGAGCTGAGCAGTTCTTC. It codes for CASSPSGLAGAEQFF. The chain joins TRBV19 to TRBJ2-1, with 14 bases lining up with TRBD2. The CDR3 is made up of 15 amino acids. Germline CDR1 LNHDA, CDR2 SQIVND (reference sequence). J gave up 9 bases and V 5 bases, and 6 bases lay outside the gene matches.

CDR3 in DNA: TGTGCCAGCCCGGGACAGGGTCGTTTCGAAGAGACCCAGTACTTC. Encoded protein: CASPGQGRFEETQYF. The chain carries TRBV6-1 and TRBJ2-5; 9 bases fit TRBD1. The V gene's germline CDR1 is MNHNS and CDR2 SASEGT. This CDR3 has 15 amino acids. V was pared by 8 bases and J by 3 bases, with 10 bases of the junction left unmatched.

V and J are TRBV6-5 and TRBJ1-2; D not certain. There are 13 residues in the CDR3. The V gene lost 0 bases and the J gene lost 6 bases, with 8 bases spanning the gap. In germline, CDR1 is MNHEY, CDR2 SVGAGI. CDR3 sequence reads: CASSYSTRDGYTF. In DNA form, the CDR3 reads TGTGCCAGCAGTTACTCGACGAGGGATGGCTACACCTTC.

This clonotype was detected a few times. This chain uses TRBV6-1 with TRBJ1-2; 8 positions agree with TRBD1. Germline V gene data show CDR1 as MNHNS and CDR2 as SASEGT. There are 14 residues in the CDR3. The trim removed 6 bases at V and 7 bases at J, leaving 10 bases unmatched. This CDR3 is CASSSQGGRVGYTF. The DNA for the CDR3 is TGTGCCAGCAGCTCACAGGGGGGTAGAGTTGGCTACACCTTC.

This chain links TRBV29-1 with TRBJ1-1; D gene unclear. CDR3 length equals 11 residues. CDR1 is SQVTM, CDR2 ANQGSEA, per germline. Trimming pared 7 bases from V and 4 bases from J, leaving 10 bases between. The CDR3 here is CSGESITEAFF. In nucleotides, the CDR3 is TGCAGCGGAGAATCGATCACTGAAGCTTTCTTT.

The CDR3 is CASSLGGQETQYF. CDR3 bases: TGTGCCAGCAGCTTGGGTGGACAAGAGACCCAGTACTTC. This chain joins TRBV5-4 and TRBJ2-5, with D unresolved. This CDR3 spans 13 amino acids. Germline V gene data show CDR1 as SGHNT and CDR2 as YYREEE (reference sequence). The V and J ends lost 0 bases and 2 bases respectively, with 5 bases between them.

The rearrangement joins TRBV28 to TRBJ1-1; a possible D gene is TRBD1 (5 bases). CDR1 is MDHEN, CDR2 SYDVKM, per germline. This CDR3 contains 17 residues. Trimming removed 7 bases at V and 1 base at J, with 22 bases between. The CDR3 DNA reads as TGTGCCAGCACCGAAAACCCTGTTGGGACCTCGAACACTGAAGCTTTCTTT. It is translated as CASTENPVGTSNTEAFF.

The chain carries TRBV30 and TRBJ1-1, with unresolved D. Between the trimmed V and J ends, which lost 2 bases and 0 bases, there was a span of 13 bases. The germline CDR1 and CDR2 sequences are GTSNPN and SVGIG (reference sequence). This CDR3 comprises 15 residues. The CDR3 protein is CAWSSMASMNTEAFF. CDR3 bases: TGTGCCTGGAGTAGCATGGCCAGCATGAACACTGAAGCTTTCTTT.

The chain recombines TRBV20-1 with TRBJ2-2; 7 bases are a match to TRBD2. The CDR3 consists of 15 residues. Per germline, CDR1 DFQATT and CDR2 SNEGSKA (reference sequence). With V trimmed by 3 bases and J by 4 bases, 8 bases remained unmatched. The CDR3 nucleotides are TGCAGTGCTAGTTGGGGGGGATTAAGCACCGGGGAGCTGTTTTTT. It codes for CSASWGGLSTGELFF.

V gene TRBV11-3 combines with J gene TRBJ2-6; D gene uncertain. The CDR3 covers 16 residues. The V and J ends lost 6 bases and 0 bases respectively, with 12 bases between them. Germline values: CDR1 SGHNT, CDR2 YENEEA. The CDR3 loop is CASSPGPLSGANVLTF. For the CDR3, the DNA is TGTGCCAGCAGTCCGGGCCCTCTCTCTGGGGCCAACGTCCTGACTTTC.

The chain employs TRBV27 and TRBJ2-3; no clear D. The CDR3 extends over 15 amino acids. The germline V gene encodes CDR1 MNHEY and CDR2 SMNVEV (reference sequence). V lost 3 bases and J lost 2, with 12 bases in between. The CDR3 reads CASSFDSWFTDTQYF. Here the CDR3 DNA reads TGTGCCAGCAGTTTTGATTCGTGGTTCACAGATACGCAGTATTTT.